The 31 T cell receptor beta chains in this list originate from one sample, sequenced in a study of blood T cell repertoires in COVID-19. Generated by immunoSEQ multiplex PCR, the TCRdb table keeps only in-frame clones and is missing some. The sample has 200,000 or so clones, 70% to 90% seen once. The specimen sequenced was peripheral blood. The receptor set was obtained from a man aged 55 to 70 with COVID-19, enrolled during active disease.

The J gene is TRBJ1-5, the V gene TRBV30, with 10 bases identical to TRBD1. Looked up from germline, CDR1 is GTSNPN and CDR2 is SVGIG (reference sequence). The CDR3 spans 13 residues. J lost 7 bases, V lost 8 bases, and 8 bases had no gene match. The CDR3 sequence: CAVGGTGVQPQHF. CDR3 in DNA: TGTGCCGTAGGGGGGACAGGGGTCCAGCCCCAGCATTTT.

The rearrangement links TRBV7-8 to TRBJ1-1, with D possibly TRBD1 on 6 matching bases. Germline-derived CDR1 and CDR2 are SGHVS and FQNEAQ. The CDR3 runs 13 residues. Trimming left V 4 bases short and J 7 bases short, with 13 bases between. CDR3 sequence: CASSYTGTLEAFF. The CDR3 region has the DNA TGTGCCAGCAGCTATACAGGGACACTTGAAGCTTTCTTT.

This sequence joins TRBV15 and TRBJ1-4, with D possibly TRBD1 on 5 matching bases. V was clipped by 4 bases and J by 0 bases, with 18 bases between them. The CDR3 is made up of 18 amino acids. The V gene's germline CDR1 is LNHNV and CDR2 YYDKDF (reference sequence). CDR3 loop: CATSTLGTSFATNEKLFF. The CDR3, as DNA: TGTGCCACCAGCACCCTCGGGACTTCTTTTGCAACTAATGAAAAACTGTTTTTT.

The rearrangement uses TRBV11-2 and TRBJ1-1; maybe TRBD1 (6 bases). CDR1 and CDR2 from the germline V gene are SGHAT and FQNNGV. There are 14 residues in the CDR3. V lost 0 bases, J lost 4 bases, and 9 bases lay in between. The DNA of the CDR3 is TGTGCCAGCAGCTTAGACAAACAGGGCACTGAAGCTTTCTTT. It encodes CASSLDKQGTEAFF.

To note about this clone: Mismatch with germline at one junction end may stem from a read error. V usage is TRBV5-4 and J usage is TRBJ1-1; 9 bases are a match to TRBD1. CDR1 and CDR2 (germline): SGHNT, YYREEE (reference sequence). The CDR3 sequence is 15 residues long. The CDR3 spells CASSPSPGQGMLWVF. In DNA, the CDR3 is TGTGCCAGCAGCCCGAGTCCGGGACAGGGAATGTTGTGGGTCTTT.

This clone was detected a few times. The chain uses TRBV19 and TRBJ1-2; 8 bases match TRBD1. V lost 4 bases, J lost 6 bases, and 4 bases stayed unmatched. CDR1 and CDR2 (germline): LNHDA, SQIVND (reference sequence). This CDR3 is built from 13 residues. The CDR3 sequence is CASSNGQGDGYTF. CDR3 coding DNA: TGTGCCAGTAGTAACGGACAGGGCGATGGCTACACCTTC.

This chain joins TRBV19 and TRBJ1-2; unclear D gene. The CDR3 covers 15 residues. V shed 7 bases and J shed 4 bases, with 19 bases lying between them. Germline V gives CDR1 LNHDA, CDR2 SQIVND (reference sequence). For the CDR3, the DNA is TGTGCCAGTATACCGGTTGGAGGGTTGAGCTATGGCTACACCTTC. Protein sequence: CASIPVGGLSYGYTF.

The chain has TRBV30 and TRBJ2-3; maybe TRBD2 (6 bases). V lost 5 bases and J 3 bases, leaving 18 bases between the germline ends. The CDR3 loop spans 15 amino acids. CDR1 is GTSNPN, CDR2 SVGIG, per germline (reference sequence). CDR3 region: CAWETGVGRTDTQYF. DNA of the CDR3: TGTGCCTGGGAGACGGGAGTAGGGAGGACAGATACGCAGTATTTT.

The chain is built from TRBV7-2 and TRBJ2-7, with D perhaps matching TRBD2 (6 bases). This CDR3 comprises 14 residues. Germline V gene lookup returns CDR1 SGHTA and CDR2 FQGNSA. Trimming cost V 3 bases and J 4 bases, with 13 bases left between them. The CDR3 sequence: CASSLGGYGYEQYF. Here the CDR3 DNA reads TGTGCCAGCAGCTTGGGGGGATATGGTTACGAGCAGTACTTC.

J is TRBJ1-2 and V is TRBV12-5, with TRBD1 identical over 8 bases. The junction had 5 bases not matched to a gene; V was cut back by 6 bases and J by 5 bases. In germline, CDR1 is LGHNT, CDR2 FRNRAP. The CDR3 is 13 amino acids. CDR3 in amino acids: CASGSGQGYGYTF. In nucleotides, the CDR3 is TGTGCTAGTGGCTCCGGACAGGGATATGGCTACACCTTC.

The chain uses TRBV27 and TRBJ2-5, with unresolved D. Trimming pared 3 bases from V and 4 bases from J, leaving 12 bases between. The CDR3 length is 14 residues. CDR1 and CDR2 from the germline V gene are MNHEY and SMNVEV (reference sequence). CDR3 loop: CASSFRVFGETQYF. The CDR3 region has the DNA TGTGCCAGCAGTTTTCGGGTATTCGGAGAGACCCAGTACTTC.

The V call is TRBV19, the J call TRBJ1-5; D not certain. V lost 5 bases to trimming and J lost 6 bases, with 14 bases between them. The CDR3 covers 14 residues. The V gene's germline CDR1 is LNHDA and CDR2 SQIVND (reference sequence). This CDR3 is CASSLVERSQPQHF. In DNA form, the CDR3 reads TGTGCCAGTAGTCTCGTGGAGAGGAGTCAGCCCCAGCATTTT. Supplemented by reference TRBV19 and TRBJ1-5, the full variable domain reads DGGITQSPKYLFRKEGQNVTLSCEQNLNHDAMYWYRQDPGQGLRLIYYSQIVNDFQKGDIAEGYSVSREKKESFPLTVTSAQKNPTAFYLCASSLVERSQPQHFGDGTRLSIL.

This clone was seen only a few times. The rearrangement joins TRBV9 to TRBJ1-6, with D uncertain. CDR3 length: 12 amino acids. The V end lost 4 bases, the J end lost 10 bases, and 9 bases lay between the germline ends. Germline CDR1 is SGDLS and CDR2 is YYNGEE. CDR3 residues: CASSPERSPLHF. The CDR3 coding sequence is TGTGCCAGCAGCCCAGAGCGGTCACCCCTCCACTTT. The variable domain in full, with the rest retrieved from reference TRBV9 and TRBJ1-6, is DSGVTQTPKHLITATGQRVTLRCSPRSGDLSVYWYQQSLDQGLQFLIQYYNGEERAKGNILERFSAQQFPDLHSELNLSSLELGDSALYFCASSPERSPLHFGNGTRLTVT.

The chain is built from TRBV7-2 and TRBJ1-6, with no clear D. The V end was cut by 8 bases, the J end by 10 bases, with 15 bases between. This CDR3 spans 13 amino acids. In germline, CDR1 is SGHTA, CDR2 FQGNSA. The CDR3 is CASRSPPGSPLHF. The CDR3 region has the DNA TGTGCCAGCCGGAGTCCCCCGGGGTCACCCCTCCACTTT.

This clone was recorded a few times. This chain uses TRBV27 with TRBJ1-1; weak D call: TRBD1 (5 bases). This CDR3 has 14 amino acids. Trimming stripped 1 base from V and 4 bases from J, with 10 bases between. In germline, CDR1 is MNHEY, CDR2 SMNVEV (reference sequence). The CDR3 DNA reads TGTGCCAGCAGTTTATTTCCAGGGCGCACTGAAGCTTTCTTT. Translated, it gives CASSLFPGRTEAFF.

This chain joins TRBV6-1 and TRBJ1-2, with 8 nucleotides matching TRBD1. The CDR3 runs 16 residues. Germline loops: CDR1 MNHNS, CDR2 SASEGT. V was clipped by 1 base and J by 4 bases; unmatched bases: 8. CDR3 residues: CASSEDSGQGSYGYTF. CDR3 nucleotides: TGTGCCAGCAGTGAAGATAGTGGACAGGGATCCTATGGCTACACCTTC.

The genes are TRBV30 and TRBJ2-4; 12 nucleotides align to TRBD1. V gave up 5 bases and J gave up 6 bases; unmatched junction bases: 2. CDR1 is GTSNPN, CDR2 SVGIG, per germline (reference sequence). The CDR3 has 13 residues. This CDR3 reads CAWGTGGINIQYF. In DNA form, the CDR3 reads TGTGCCTGGGGGACAGGGGGCATAAACATTCAGTACTTC.

The chain links TRBV15 to TRBJ1-5, with 9 nucleotides matching TRBD1. CDR1 is LNHNV and CDR2 is YYDKDF in the germline V gene (reference sequence). V was clipped by 5 bases and J by 1 base; unmatched bases: 6. The CDR3 is made up of 16 amino acids. Here the CDR3 DNA reads TGTGCCACCAGCGGACTGGACAGGGGAAGCAATCAGCCCCAGCATTTT. Its protein is CATSGLDRGSNQPQHF.

CDR3 sequence (DNA): TGTGCCAGTAAGGTTTTGAGCGTTTGGGGCAATCAGCCCCAGCATTTT. Amino acids: CASKVLSVWGNQPQHF. The genes are TRBV19 and TRBJ1-5; D remains unclear. Trimming pared 7 bases from V and 2 bases from J, leaving 18 bases between. CDR3 length: 16 residues. CDR1 is LNHDA and CDR2 is SQIVND in the germline V gene (reference sequence).

The chain recombines TRBV12-3 or TRBV12-4 with TRBJ2-1; TRBD2 agrees at 11 bases. There are 13 residues in the CDR3. The trim removed 6 bases at V and 9 bases at J, leaving 4 bases unmatched. CDR3 in amino acids: CASSPGLAGEQFF. The CDR3 DNA reads TGTGCCAGCAGCCCAGGACTAGCGGGTGAGCAGTTCTTC.

This clone was seen a handful of times. This chain uses TRBV11-2 with TRBJ1-2, with 10 bases aligning to TRBD1. Germline CDR1 is SGHAT and CDR2 is FQNNGV. CDR3 length equals 14 residues. V dropped 5 bases and J dropped 8; count of bases not matched to a gene: 8. This CDR3 is CASSPRGTGEGYTF. In DNA, the CDR3 is TGTGCCAGCAGCCCAAGAGGGACAGGGGAAGGCTACACCTTC.

This chain uses TRBV20-1 with TRBJ1-5; TRBD1 aligns across 7 bases. The CDR3 loop spans 14 amino acids. Germline CDR1 and CDR2: DFQATT and SNEGSKA (reference sequence). Trimming cost V 3 bases and J 4 bases; bases outside gene matches: 6. Written as DNA, the CDR3 is TGCAGTGCTAGTTCTACGGGACAGAATCAGCCCCAGCATTTT. Protein sequence: CSASSTGQNQPQHF.

The chain combines TRBV15 with TRBJ2-5; D not certain. The germline V and J ends were trimmed by 2 bases and 5 bases, with 3 bases remaining between them. There are 11 residues in the CDR3. Germline CDR1 LNHNV, CDR2 YYDKDF (reference sequence). CDR3: CATSRQETQYF. As DNA, the CDR3 is TGTGCCACCAGCAGACAGGAGACCCAGTACTTC.

The chain carries TRBV6-5 and TRBJ1-5; D unresolved. The CDR3 length is 14 residues. Trimming shortened V by 6 bases and J by 3 bases, and 12 bases separated the two germline ends. CDR1 MNHEY and CDR2 SVGAGI come from the germline V gene. CDR3 amino acids: CASRTEGYNQPQHF. The CDR3 DNA is TGTGCCAGCAGGACTGAGGGTTACAATCAGCCCCAGCATTTT.

This chain links TRBV7-6 with TRBJ1-2, with no clear D. V gave up 10 bases and J gave up 2 bases, with 20 bases separating them. Germline V gene data show CDR1 as SGHVS and CDR2 as FNYEAQ. CDR3 size: 15 residues. Written as DNA, the CDR3 is TGTGCCACGAGAGGGAGGACTTCTCAAAACTATGGCTACACCTTC. Translated: CATRGRTSQNYGYTF.

The chain couples TRBV7-9 to TRBJ2-1; 7 nucleotides match TRBD2. CDR3 length: 13 amino acids. From germline, CDR1 is SEHNR and CDR2 FQNEAQ (reference sequence). V was clipped by 8 bases and J by 10 bases; unmatched bases: 11. CDR3 sequence: CASGALAAGEQFF. The DNA of the CDR3 is TGTGCCAGCGGTGCCCTAGCGGCAGGGGAGCAGTTCTTC.

This clone has just one count. V usage is TRBV10-3 and J usage is TRBJ2-5; TRBD1 agrees at 8 bases. CDR3 length equals 15 residues. Germline V lookup: CDR1 ENHRY, CDR2 SYGVKD. J lost 4 bases, V lost 4 bases, and 8 bases had no gene match. This CDR3 is CAISAGQGAGETQYF. The CDR3, as DNA: TGTGCCATCAGTGCCGGACAGGGCGCGGGAGAGACCCAGTACTTC.

This clone came up once. The chain combines TRBV9 with TRBJ2-7; the match to TRBD1 covers 8 bases. J gave up 2 bases and V 4 bases, and 8 bases lay outside the gene matches. Germline CDR1 reads SGDLS; CDR2 reads YYNGEE. The length of the CDR3 is 15 residues. CDR3 in amino acids: CASSPSPDRAYEQYF. CDR3 DNA: TGTGCCAGCAGCCCCTCCCCGGACAGGGCCTACGAGCAGTACTTC.

This clone was recorded only once. This sequence joins TRBV2 and TRBJ2-3; 8 nucleotides line up with TRBD2. J gave up 1 base and V 6 bases, and 12 bases lay outside the gene matches. The germline gives CDR1 SNHLY, CDR2 FYNNEI. This CDR3 contains 17 residues. The CDR3 sequence is CASRGFLAGRGTDTQYF. CDR3 bases: TGTGCCAGCAGGGGTTTTTTAGCGGGGCGGGGCACAGATACGCAGTATTTT.

This clone turned up a few times. The rearrangement uses TRBV5-1 and TRBJ1-6; D might be TRBD1 (6 bases). V was clipped by 4 bases and J by 4 bases, with 12 bases between them. This CDR3 is built from 15 residues. Germline V gene lookup returns CDR1 SGHRS and CDR2 YFSETQ. CDR3 coding DNA: TGCGCCAGCAGCCCCGGGACATCTTATAATTCACCCCTCCACTTT. Amino acid sequence: CASSPGTSYNSPLHF.

This clone was seen only once. The V gene is TRBV9, the J gene TRBJ2-1, with D hard to call. Germline V gene sequence: CDR1 SGDLS, CDR2 YYNGEE. The CDR3 extends over 16 amino acids. The germline V and J ends were trimmed by 0 bases and 2 bases, with 12 bases remaining between them. CDR3 nucleotide sequence: TGTGCCAGCAGCGTAGCTCTATCCTCCCCCTACAATGAGCAGTTCTTC. Its translation: CASSVALSSPYNEQFF.